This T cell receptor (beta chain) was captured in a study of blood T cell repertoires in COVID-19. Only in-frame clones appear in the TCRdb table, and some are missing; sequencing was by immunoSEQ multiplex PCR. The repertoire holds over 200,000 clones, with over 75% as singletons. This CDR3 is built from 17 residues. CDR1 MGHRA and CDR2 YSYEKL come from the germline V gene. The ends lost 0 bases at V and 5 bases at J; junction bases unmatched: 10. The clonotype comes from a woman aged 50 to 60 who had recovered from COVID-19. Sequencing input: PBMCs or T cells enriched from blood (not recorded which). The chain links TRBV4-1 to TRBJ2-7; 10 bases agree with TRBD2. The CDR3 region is CASSQEWRASGSDEQYF. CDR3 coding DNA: TGCGCCAGCAGCCAAGAATGGAGGGCTAGCGGGAGCGACGAGCAGTACTTC.